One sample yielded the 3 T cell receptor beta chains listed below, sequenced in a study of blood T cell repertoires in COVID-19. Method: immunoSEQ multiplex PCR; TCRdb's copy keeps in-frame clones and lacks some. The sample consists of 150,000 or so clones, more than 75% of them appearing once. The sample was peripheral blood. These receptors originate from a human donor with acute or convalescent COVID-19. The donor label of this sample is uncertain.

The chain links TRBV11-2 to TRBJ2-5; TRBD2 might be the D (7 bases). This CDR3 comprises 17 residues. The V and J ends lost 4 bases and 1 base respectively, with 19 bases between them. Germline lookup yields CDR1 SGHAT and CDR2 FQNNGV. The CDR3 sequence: CASSSFWGGQLQETQYF. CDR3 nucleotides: TGTGCCAGCAGCTCCTTCTGGGGGGGGCAACTCCAAGAGACCCAGTACTTC.

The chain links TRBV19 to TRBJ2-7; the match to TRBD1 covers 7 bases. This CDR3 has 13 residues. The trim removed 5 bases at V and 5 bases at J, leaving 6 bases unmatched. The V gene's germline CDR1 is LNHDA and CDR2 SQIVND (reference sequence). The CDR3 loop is CASSFRGSDEQYF. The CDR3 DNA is TGTGCCAGTAGTTTCAGGGGGTCTGACGAGCAGTACTTC.

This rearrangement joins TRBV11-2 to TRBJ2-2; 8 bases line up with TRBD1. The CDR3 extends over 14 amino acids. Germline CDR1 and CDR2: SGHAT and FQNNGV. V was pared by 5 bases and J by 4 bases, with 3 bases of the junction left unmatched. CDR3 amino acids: CASSLGQVTGELFF. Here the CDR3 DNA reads TGTGCCAGCAGCCTGGGACAGGTCACCGGGGAGCTGTTTTTT.